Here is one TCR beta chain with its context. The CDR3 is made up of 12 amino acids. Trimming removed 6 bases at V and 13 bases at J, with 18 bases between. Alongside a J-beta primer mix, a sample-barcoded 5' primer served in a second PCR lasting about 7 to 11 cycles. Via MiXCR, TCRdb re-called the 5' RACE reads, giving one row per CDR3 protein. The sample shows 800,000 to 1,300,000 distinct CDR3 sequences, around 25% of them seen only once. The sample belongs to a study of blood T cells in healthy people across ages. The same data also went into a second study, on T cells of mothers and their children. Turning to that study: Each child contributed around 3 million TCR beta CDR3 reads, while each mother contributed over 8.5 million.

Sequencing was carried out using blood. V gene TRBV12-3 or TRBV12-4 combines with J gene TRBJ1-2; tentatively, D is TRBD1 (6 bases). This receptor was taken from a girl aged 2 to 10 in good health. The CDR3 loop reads CASSYGNRVGTF. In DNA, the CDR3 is TGTGCCAGCAGCTACGGTAACAGGGTTGGCACCTTC.